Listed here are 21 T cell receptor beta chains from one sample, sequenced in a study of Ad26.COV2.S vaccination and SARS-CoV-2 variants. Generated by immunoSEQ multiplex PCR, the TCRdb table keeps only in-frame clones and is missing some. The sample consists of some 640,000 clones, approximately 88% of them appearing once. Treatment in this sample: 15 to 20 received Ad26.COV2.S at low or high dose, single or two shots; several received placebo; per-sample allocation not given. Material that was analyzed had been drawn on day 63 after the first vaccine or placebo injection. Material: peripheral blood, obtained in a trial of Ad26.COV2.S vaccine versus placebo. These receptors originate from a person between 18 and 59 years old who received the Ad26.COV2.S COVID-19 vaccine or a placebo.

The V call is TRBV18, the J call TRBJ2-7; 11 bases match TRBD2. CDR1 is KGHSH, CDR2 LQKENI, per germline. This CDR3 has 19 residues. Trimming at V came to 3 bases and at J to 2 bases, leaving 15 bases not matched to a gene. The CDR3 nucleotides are TGTGCCAGCTCACCGAACGAACTAGCGGGAGTGACGGGAACCTACGAGCAGTACTTC. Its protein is CASSPNELAGVTGTYEQYF.

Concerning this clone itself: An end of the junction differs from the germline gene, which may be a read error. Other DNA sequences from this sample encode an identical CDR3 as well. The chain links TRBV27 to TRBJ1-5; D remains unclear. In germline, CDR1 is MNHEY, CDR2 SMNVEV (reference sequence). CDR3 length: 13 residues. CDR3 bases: TGTGCCAGCAGTCTATCCAGCAATCAGCCCCAGCATTTT. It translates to CASSLSSNQPQHF.

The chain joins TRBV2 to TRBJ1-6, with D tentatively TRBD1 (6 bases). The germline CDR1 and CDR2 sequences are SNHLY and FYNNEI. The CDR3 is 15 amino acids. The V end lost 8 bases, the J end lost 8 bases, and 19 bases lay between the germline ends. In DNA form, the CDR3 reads TGTGCCAGCTCCGAGGAGGGGGGAAGGGATTCACCCCTCCACTTT. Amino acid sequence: CASSEEGGRDSPLHF.

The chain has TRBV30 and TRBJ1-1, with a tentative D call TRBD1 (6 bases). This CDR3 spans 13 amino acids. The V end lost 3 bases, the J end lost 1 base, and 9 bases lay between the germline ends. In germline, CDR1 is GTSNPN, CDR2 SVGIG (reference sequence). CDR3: CAWSVDRNTEAFF. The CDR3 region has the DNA TGTGCCTGGAGCGTGGACAGGAACACTGAAGCTTTCTTT.

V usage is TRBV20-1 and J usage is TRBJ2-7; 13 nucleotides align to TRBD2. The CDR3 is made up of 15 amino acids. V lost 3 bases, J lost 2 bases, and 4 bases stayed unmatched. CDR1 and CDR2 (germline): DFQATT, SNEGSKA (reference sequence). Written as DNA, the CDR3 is TGCAGTGCTAGTCCCGGGACTAGCGGGGCCTACGAGCAGTACTTC. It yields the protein CSASPGTSGAYEQYF.

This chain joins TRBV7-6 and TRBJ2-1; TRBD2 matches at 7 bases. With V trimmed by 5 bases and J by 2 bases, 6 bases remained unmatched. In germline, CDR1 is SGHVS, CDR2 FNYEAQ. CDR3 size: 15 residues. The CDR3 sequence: CASSPSGSPYNEQFF. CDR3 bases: TGTGCCAGCAGCCCTAGCGGAAGCCCCTACAATGAGCAGTTCTTC.

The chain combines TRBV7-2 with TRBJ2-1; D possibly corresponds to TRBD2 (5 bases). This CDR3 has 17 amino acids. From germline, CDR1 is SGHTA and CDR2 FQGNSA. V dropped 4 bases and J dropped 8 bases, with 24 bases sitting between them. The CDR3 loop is CASSSQGGFLSVYEQFF. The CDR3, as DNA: TGTGCCAGCAGCTCCCAAGGCGGGTTTCTCTCGGTCTATGAGCAGTTCTTC.

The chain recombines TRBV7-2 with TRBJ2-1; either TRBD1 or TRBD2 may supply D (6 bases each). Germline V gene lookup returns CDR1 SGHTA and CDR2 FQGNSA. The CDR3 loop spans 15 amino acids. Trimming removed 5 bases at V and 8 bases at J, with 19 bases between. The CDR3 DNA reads TGTGCCAGCAGCCCCGGTGCCGGGGGCGCCTATGAGCAGTTCTTC. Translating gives CASSPGAGGAYEQFF.

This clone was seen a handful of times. The CDR3, as DNA: TGTGCCAGCAGCTTCGTTCAGGGGGCGTCTCCTGAGCAGTTCTTC. It codes for CASSFVQGASPEQFF. The V and J genes are TRBV7-6 and TRBJ2-1; 8 nucleotides match TRBD1. The CDR3 totals 15 residues. The J segment lost 9 bases and the V segment lost 3 bases, leaving 10 bases of the junction unmatched. CDR1 is SGHVS, CDR2 FNYEAQ, per germline.

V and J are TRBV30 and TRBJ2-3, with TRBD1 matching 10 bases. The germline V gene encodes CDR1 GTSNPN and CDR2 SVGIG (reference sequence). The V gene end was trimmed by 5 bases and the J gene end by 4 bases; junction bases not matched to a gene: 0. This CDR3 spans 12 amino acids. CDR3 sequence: CAWDRGPDTQYF. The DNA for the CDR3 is TGTGCCTGGGACAGGGGGCCAGATACGCAGTATTTT.

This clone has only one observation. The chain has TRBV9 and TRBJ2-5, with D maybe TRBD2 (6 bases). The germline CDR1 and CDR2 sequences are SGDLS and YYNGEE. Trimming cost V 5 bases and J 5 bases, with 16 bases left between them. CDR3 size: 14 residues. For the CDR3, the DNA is TGTGCCAGCAGGTGGGGGAGGAATCCGGAGACCCAGTACTTC. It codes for CASRWGRNPETQYF. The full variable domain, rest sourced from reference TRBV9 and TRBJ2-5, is DSGVTQTPKHLITATGQRVTLRCSPRSGDLSVYWYQQSLDQGLQFLIQYYNGEERAKGNILERFSAQQFPDLHSELNLSSLELGDSALYFCASRWGRNPETQYFGPGTRLLVL.

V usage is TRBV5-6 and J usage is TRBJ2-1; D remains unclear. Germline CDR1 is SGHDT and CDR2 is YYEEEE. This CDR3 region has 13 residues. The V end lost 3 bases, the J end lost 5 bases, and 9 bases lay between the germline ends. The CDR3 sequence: CASSWGQNNEQFF. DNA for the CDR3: TGTGCCAGCAGCTGGGGTCAAAACAATGAGCAGTTCTTC.

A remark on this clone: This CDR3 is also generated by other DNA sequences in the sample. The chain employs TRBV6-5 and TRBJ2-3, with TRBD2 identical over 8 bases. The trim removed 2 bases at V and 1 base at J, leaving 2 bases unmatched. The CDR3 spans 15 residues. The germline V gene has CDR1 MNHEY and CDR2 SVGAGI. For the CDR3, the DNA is TGTGCCAGCAGTTACGGACTAGCAGGCACAGATACGCAGTATTTT. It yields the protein CASSYGLAGTDTQYF.

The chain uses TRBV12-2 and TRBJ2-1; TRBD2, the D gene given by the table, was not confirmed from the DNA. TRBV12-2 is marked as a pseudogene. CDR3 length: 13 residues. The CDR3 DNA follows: TGTGCAAGTCGCTTAGCACTCCATGATGAGCAGTTCTTC. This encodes CASRLALHDEQFF.

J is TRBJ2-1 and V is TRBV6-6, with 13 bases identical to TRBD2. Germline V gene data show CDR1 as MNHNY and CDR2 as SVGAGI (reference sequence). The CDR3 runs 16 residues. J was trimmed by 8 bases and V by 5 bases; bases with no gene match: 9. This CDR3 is CASSRLAGGSGDEQFF. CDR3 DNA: TGTGCCAGCAGTCGACTAGCGGGGGGATCTGGGGATGAGCAGTTCTTC.

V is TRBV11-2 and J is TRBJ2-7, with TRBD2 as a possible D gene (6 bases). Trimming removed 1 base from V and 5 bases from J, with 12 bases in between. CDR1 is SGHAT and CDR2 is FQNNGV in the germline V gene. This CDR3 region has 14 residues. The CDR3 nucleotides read TGTGCCAGCAGCTTAGGGACTACCACTCACGAGCAGTACTTC. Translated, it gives CASSLGTTTHEQYF.

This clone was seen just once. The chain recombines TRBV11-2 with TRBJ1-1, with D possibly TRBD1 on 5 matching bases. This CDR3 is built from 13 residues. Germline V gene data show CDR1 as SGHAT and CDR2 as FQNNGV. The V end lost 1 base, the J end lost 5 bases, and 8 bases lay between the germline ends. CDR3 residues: CASSLGGWTEAFF. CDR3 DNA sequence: TGTGCCAGCAGCTTAGGGGGGTGGACTGAAGCTTTCTTT. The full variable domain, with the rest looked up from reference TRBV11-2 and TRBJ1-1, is EAGVAQSPRYKIIEKRQSVAFWCNPISGHATLYWYQQILGQGPKLLIQFQNNGVVDDSQLPKDRFSAERLKGVDSTLKIQPAKLEDSAVYLCASSLGGWTEAFFGQGTRLTVV.

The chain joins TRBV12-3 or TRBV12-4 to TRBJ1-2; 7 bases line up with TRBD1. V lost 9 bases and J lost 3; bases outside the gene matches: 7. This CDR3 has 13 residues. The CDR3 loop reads CASRTGTDYGYTF. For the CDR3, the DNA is TGTGCCAGTCGAACCGGGACAGACTATGGCTACACCTTC.

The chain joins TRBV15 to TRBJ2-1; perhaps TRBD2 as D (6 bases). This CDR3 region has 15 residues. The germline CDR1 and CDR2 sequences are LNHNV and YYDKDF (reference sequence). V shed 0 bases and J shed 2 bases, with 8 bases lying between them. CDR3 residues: CATSRESGPYNEQFF. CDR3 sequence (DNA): TGTGCCACCAGCAGAGAGAGCGGGCCCTACAATGAGCAGTTCTTC.

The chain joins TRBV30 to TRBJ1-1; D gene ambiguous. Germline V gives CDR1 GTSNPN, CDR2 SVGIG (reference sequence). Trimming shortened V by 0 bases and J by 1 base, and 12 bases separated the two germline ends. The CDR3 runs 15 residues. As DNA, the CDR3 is TGTGCCTGGAGTGTATATTGGGTCCCGAACACTGAAGCTTTCTTT. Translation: CAWSVYWVPNTEAFF.

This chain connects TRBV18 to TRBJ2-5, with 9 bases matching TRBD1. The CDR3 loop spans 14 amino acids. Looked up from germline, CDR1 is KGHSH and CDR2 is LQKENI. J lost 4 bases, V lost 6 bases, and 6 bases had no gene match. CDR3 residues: CASSGQGRGETQYF. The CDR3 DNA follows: TGTGCCAGCTCGGGACAGGGTCGGGGAGAGACCCAGTACTTC.